This T cell receptor beta chain originates from a study of T cell repertoires in cytomegalovirus infection. Study-level background: HLA-B-restricted CMV epitopes that are well studied, plus recently identified HLA-C-restricted ones, were used by the study. CMV infection and matching HLA type were both indicated by public TCR beta signatures. Study results and limitations: CMV carriers with the relevant HLA were identified by cumulative public TCR beta family frequency. The response measured ex vivo was dominated by TCR beta clonotypes (HLA-C-restricted and CMV-specific).

V dropped 6 bases and J dropped 4 bases, with 13 bases sitting between them. The germline CDR1 and CDR2 sequences are MNHEY and SVGEGT. The CDR3 covers 14 residues. This clonotype was seen only a few times. Its antigen is currently unknown. TCRdb re-called the reads through MiXCR, storing one row per CDR3 protein. The data show approximately 300,000 distinct CDR3 sequences, more than 20% seen once. This material consisted of cultured PBMCs, taken from culture after CMV antigen stimulation. This sequence was found in a human donor in good health (CMV status not recorded). Some clones in this sample may be carry-over from other donors' samples. The rearrangement joins TRBV6-2 or TRBV6-3 to TRBJ1-5; D gene unclear. DNA for the CDR3: TGTGCCAGCAGAGAGGGAGTGGTTAATCAGCCCCAGCATTTT. This gives the protein CASREGVVNQPQHF.